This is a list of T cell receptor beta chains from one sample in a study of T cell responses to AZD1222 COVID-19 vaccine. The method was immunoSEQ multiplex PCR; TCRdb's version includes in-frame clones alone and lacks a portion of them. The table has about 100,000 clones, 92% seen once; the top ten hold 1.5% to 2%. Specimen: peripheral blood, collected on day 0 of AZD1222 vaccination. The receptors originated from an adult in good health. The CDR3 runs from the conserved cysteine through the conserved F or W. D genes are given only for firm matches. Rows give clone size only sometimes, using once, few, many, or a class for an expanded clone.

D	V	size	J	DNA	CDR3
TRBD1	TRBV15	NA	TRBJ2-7	TGTGCCACCAGCAGGGATAATCAGGGGGCCAACCCCTACGAGCAGTACTTC	CATSRDNQGANPYEQYF
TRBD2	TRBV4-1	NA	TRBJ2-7	TGCGCCAGCAGCCAAGGGACTAGCGGGAGCTCCTACGAGCAGTACTTC	CASSQGTSGSSYEQYF
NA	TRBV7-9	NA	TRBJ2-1	TGTGCCAGCAGCCCCGTACCCCCGTGGAATGAGCAGTTCTTC	CASSPVPPWNEQFF
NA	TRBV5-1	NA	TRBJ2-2	TGCGCCAGCAGCGTCGGCAGGGCAGCGAACACCGGGGAGCTGTTTTTT	CASSVGRAANTGELFF
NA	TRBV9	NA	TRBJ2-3	TGTGCCAGCCGCGCCCCGGGGGCCCCCGGGGGAGATACGCAGTATTTT	CASRAPGAPGGDTQYF
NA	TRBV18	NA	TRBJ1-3	TGTGCCAGCGCTGACGGAAACACCATATATTTT	CASADGNTIYF
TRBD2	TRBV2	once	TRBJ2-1	TGTGCCAGCAGTCCTTGGTCGAGCGGGAGGGCGATTTTGGTTCATGAGCAGTTCTTC	CASSPWSSGRAILVHEQFF
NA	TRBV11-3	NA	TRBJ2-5	TGTGCCAGCAGCTTAGGAGTGACTTTTAAGGAGACCCAGTACTTC	CASSLGVTFKETQYF
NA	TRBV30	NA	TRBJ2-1	TGTGCCTGGAGTGTGCGGTACCATGAGCAGTTCTTC	CAWSVRYHEQFF
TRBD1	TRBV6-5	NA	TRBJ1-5	TGTGCCAGCAGTACCGGGACAGGCAATCAGCCCCAGCATTTT	CASSTGTGNQPQHF
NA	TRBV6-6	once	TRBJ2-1	TGTGCCAGCAGCCCCCTAGGCTCCTACAATGAGCAGTTCTTC	CASSPLGSYNEQFF
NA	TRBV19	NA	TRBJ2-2	TGTGCCAGTAGTGTTACAGGAGGCGGGGAGCTGTTTTTT	CASSVTGGGELFF
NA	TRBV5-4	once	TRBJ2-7	TGTGCCAGCAGCTTGCACGACTACCGGGGAAAGTACTTC	CASSLHDYRGKYF
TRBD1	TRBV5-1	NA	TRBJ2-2	TGCGCCAGCAGCTGGAGAGGACAGGGGGACACCGGGGAGCTGTTTTTT	CASSWRGQGDTGELFF
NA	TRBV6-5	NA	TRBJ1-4	TGTGCCAGCAGTACCCCGGACAGCCCGAATGAAAAACTGTTTTTT	CASSTPDSPNEKLFF
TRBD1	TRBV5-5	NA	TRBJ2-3	TGTGCCAGCAGCCTGAGGACAGGACCCCTTGGGGATACGCAGTATTTT	CASSLRTGPLGDTQYF
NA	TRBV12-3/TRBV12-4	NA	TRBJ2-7	TGTGCCAGCAGTTTAGCCCCGGTTTACGAGCAGTACTTC	CASSLAPVYEQYF
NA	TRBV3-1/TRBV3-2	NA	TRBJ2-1	TGTGCCAGCAGCCACTTCTCACTTTTTAACGGCAATGAGCAGTTCTTC	CASSHFSLFNGNEQFF
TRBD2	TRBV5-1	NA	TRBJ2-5	TGCGCCAGCAGCTTAACAGCGGGGGAGACCCAGTACTTC	CASSLTAGETQYF
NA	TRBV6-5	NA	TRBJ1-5	TGTGCCAGCGAGACAGGCCTTCAGAATCAGCCCCAGCATTTT	CASETGLQNQPQHF
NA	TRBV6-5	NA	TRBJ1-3	TGTGCCAGCAGTCTTCTTAGCTCTGGAAACACCATATATTTT	CASSLLSSGNTIYF
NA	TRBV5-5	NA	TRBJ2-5	TGTGCCAGCAGCTTAGGGGGGCGAGAGACCCAGTACTTC	CASSLGGRETQYF
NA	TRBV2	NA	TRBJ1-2	TGTGCCAGCAGTGAACCTCGGGGGGGGCCGAATAACTATGGCTACACCTTC	CASSEPRGGPNNYGYTF
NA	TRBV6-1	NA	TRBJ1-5	TGTGCCAGCAGTGAAAGGGTTAGGGATACGTATAGCAATCAGCCCCAGCATTTT	CASSERVRDTYSNQPQHF
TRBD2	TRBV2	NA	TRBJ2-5	TGTGCCAGCAGTTCACTAGCGGGAGATTCCGAGACCCAGTACTTC	CASSSLAGDSETQYF
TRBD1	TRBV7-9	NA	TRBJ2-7	TGTGCCGGGGGGACAGGGGGCTACGAGCAGTACTTC	CAGGTGGYEQYF
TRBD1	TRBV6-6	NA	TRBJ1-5	TGTGCCAGCAGTCGGGACAGAGGAAGTGGAAGCAATCAGCCCCAGCATTTT	CASSRDRGSGSNQPQHF
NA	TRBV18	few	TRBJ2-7	TGTGCCAGCTCACCACCGACGGGGGGCAGAAACGAGCAGTACTTC	CASSPPTGGRNEQYF
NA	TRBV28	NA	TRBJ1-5	TGTGCCAGCAGCATGGGCCGGCCCCAGCATTTT	CASSMGRPQHF
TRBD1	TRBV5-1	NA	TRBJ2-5	TGCGCCAGCAGAATCGGACAGGGGGCCCGAGAGACCCAGTACTTC	CASRIGQGARETQYF
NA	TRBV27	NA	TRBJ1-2	TGTGCCAGCAGACGTTTCGAAAGGGATGGCTACACCTTC	CASRRFERDGYTF
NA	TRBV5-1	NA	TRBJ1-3	TGCGCCAGCAGCTTAGAAAACTCTGGAAACACCATATATTTT	CASSLENSGNTIYF
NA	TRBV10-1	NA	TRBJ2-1	TGCGCCAGCAGTGATGGGCAGGTCTACAATGAGCAGTTCTTC	CASSDGQVYNEQFF
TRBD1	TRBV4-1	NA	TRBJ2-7	TGCGCCAGCAGCCCGGGGACAGGGGTCGAGCAGTACTTC	CASSPGTGVEQYF
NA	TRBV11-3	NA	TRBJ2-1	TGTGCCAGCAGTACCGGGCCTTACAATGAGCAGTTCTTC	CASSTGPYNEQFF
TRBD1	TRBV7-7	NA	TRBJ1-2	TGTGCTAGCAGAATGCGGGACAGGGGATATAACACCTTC	CASRMRDRGYNTF
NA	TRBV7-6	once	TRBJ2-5	TGTGCCAGCAGCACAGCACGAGAGACCCAGTACTTC	CASSTARETQYF